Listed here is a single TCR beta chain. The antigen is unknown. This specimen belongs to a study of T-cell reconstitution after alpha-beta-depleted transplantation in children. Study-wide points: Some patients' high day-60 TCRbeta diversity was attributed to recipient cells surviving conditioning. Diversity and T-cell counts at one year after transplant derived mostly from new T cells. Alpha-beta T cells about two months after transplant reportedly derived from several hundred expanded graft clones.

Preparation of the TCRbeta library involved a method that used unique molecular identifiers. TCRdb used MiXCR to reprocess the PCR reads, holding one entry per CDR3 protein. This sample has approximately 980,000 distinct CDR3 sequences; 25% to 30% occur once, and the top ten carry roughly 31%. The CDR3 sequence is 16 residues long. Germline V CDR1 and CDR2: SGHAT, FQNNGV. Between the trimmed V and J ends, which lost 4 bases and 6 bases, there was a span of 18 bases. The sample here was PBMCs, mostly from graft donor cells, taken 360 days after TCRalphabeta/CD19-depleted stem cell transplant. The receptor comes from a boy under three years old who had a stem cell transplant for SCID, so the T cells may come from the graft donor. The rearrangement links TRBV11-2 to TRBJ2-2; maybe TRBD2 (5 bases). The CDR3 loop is CASSSYNTASSGELFF. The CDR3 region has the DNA TGTGCCAGCAGCTCTTATAACACTGCTAGCTCCGGGGAGCTGTTTTTT.